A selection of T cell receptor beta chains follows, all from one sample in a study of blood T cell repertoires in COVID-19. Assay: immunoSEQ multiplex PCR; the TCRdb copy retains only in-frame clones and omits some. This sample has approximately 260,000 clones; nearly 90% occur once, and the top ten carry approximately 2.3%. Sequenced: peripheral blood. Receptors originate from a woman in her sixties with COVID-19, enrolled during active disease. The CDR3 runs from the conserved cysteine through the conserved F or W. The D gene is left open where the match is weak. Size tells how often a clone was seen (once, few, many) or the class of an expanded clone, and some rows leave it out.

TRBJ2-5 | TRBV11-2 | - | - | CASTESGVLETQYF | TGTGCCAGCACCGAGTCGGGGGTCTTAGAGACCCAGTACTTC
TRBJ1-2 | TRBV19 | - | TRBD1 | CASTMKGAGAGYTF | TGTGCCAGTACTATGAAGGGGGCCGGGGCTGGCTACACCTTC
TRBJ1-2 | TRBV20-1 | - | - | CSASSVAASGYTF | TGCAGTGCTAGTTCCGTGGCCGCCTCGGGCTACACCTTC
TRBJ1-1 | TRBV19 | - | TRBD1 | CASSGGQGKTEAFF | TGTGCCAGTAGTGGGGGACAGGGAAAGACTGAAGCTTTCTTT
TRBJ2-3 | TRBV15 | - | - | CATSSYTDTQYF | TGTGCCACCAGCAGCTACACAGATACGCAGTATTTT
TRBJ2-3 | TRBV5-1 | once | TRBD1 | CASRRTGGTDTQYF | TGCGCCAGCAGGAGGACAGGGGGCACAGATACGCAGTATTTT
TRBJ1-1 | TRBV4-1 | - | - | CASSQGLTALGGVIEAFF | TGCGCCAGCAGCCAAGGATTGACAGCCTTGGGAGGGGTGATTGAAGCTTTCTTT
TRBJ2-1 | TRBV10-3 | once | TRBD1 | CAISDGAGTGVNEQFF | TGTGCCATCAGTGATGGGGCCGGGACAGGGGTCAATGAGCAGTTCTTC
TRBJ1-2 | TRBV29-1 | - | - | CSVEEIRGDGYTF | TGCAGCGTTGAAGAGATCAGGGGCGACGGCTACACCTTC
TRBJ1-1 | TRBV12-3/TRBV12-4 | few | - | CASSKPEGFAFF | TGTGCCAGCAGCAAACCGGAGGGTTTCGCTTTCTTT
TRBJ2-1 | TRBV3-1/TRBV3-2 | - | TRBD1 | CASRRQGTLSYNEQFF | TGTGCCAGCAGAAGACAGGGGACATTGTCCTACAATGAGCAGTTCTTC
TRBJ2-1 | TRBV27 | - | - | CASSLIPWGGNEQFF | TGTGCCAGCAGTTTAATACCCTGGGGAGGCAATGAGCAGTTCTTC
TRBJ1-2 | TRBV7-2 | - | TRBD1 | CASSLEAGGGGYTF | TGTGCCAGCAGCTTAGAAGCAGGGGGCGGCGGCTACACCTTC
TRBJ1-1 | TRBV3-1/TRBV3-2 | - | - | CASSQVGQGTEAFF | TGTGCCAGCAGCCAAGTCGGGCAGGGGACTGAAGCTTTCTTT
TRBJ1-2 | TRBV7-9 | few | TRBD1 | CASSFQGARGYTF | TGTGCCAGCAGCTTCCAGGGGGCGCGGGGCTACACCTTC
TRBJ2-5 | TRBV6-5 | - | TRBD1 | CASSSLHGTVQETQYF | TGTGCCAGCAGTTCTCTCCACGGGACAGTTCAAGAGACCCAGTACTTC
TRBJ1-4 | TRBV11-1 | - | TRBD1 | CASSQDGTANEKLFF | TGTGCCAGCAGCCAAGACGGGACAGCTAATGAAAAACTGTTTTTT
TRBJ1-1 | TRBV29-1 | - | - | CRVRGGDTEAFF | TGCAGAGTTAGGGGGGGCGACACTGAAGCTTTCTTT
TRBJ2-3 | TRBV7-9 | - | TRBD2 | CASSLRLAGQWVTDTQYF | TGTGCCAGCAGCTTGCGACTAGCGGGGCAGTGGGTCACAGATACGCAGTATTTT
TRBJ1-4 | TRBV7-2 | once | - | CASSSYINEKLFF | TGTGCCAGCAGCTCGTACATTAATGAAAAACTGTTTTTT
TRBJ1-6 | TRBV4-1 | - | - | CASSQGAGTNSPLHF | TGCGCCAGCAGCCAGGGGGCCGGTACTAATTCACCCCTCCACTTT
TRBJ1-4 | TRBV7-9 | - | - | CASSATGRSLEKLFF | TGTGCCAGCAGCGCCACAGGGCGGTCTCTTGAAAAACTGTTTTTT
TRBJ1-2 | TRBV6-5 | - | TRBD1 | CASTQDPTGGFGYTF | TGTGCCAGCACTCAAGACCCGACAGGGGGCTTCGGCTACACCTTC
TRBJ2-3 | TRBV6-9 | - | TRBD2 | CASITGLAGNTQYF | TGTGCCAGCATAACTGGACTAGCGGGAAATACGCAGTATTTT
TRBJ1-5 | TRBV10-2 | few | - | CASIRPTPDWSNQPQHF | TGCGCCAGCATCAGACCAACTCCGGACTGGAGCAATCAGCCCCAGCATTTT
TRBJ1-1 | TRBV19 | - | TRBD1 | CASSQRQGGTEAFF | TGTGCCAGTAGTCAGAGGCAGGGGGGCACTGAAGCTTTCTTT
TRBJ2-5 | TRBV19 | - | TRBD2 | CASSGGYQETQYF | TGTGCCAGTAGCGGGGGGTACCAAGAGACCCAGTACTTC
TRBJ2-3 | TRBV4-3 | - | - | CASSHPGSPDTQYF | TGCGCCAGCAGCCACCCCGGGAGTCCAGATACGCAGTATTTT
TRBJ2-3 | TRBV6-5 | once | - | CASSYGGGPGDTQYF | TGTGCCAGCAGTTACGGCGGAGGGCCCGGGGATACGCAGTATTTT
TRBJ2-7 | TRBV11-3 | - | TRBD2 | CASSFGGSYEQYF | TGTGCCAGCAGCTTCGGGGGGTCCTACGAGCAGTACTTC
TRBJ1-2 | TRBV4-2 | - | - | CASSQDQSQGGYTF | TGTGCCAGCAGCCAAGATCAGAGCCAGGGGGGCTACACCTTC
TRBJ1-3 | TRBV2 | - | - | CASSDVRGNTIYF | TGTGCCAGCAGTGATGTGAGAGGAAACACCATATATTTT
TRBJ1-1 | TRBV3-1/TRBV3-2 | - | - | CASSQYGAKNTEAFF | TGTGCCAGCAGCCAATACGGTGCGAAAAACACTGAAGCTTTCTTT
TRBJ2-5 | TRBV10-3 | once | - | CAISEMGAQETQYF | TGTGCCATCAGTGAGATGGGGGCCCAAGAGACCCAGTACTTC
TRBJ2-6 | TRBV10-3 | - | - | CAISARETGDSGANVLTF | TGTGCCATCAGTGCGCGGGAGACAGGGGACTCTGGGGCCAACGTCCTGACTTTC
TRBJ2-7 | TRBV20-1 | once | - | CSVGSSYEQYF | TGCAGTGTCGGGTCCTCCTACGAGCAGTACTTC
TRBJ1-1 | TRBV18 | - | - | CASSPRLGLDEAFF | TGTGCCAGCTCACCCCGGTTGGGGCTCGATGAAGCTTTCTTT
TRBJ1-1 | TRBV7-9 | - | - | CASSSDGSNTEAFF | TGTGCCAGCAGCTCTGATGGGAGTAACACTGAAGCTTTCTTT
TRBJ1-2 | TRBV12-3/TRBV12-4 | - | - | CASSRWGDYGYTF | TGTGCCAGCAGCCGTTGGGGGGACTATGGCTACACCTTC
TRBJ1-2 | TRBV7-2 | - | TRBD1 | CASSLSGQAGHGYTF | TGTGCCAGCAGCTTATCCGGACAGGCTGGTCATGGCTACACCTTC
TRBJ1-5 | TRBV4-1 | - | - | CASSQGASTSNQPQHF | TGCGCCAGCAGCCAAGGGGCCTCGACGAGCAATCAGCCCCAGCATTTT
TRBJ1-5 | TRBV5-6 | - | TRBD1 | CASSGTGNYSNQPQHF | TGTGCCAGCAGCGGGACAGGAAACTATAGCAATCAGCCCCAGCATTTT
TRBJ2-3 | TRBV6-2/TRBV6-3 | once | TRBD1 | CASSYSGTGLTDTQYF | TGTGCCAGCAGTTATTCCGGGACAGGGCTGACAGATACGCAGTATTTT
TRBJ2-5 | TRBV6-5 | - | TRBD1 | CASSYDRVAETQYF | TGTGCCAGCAGTTACGACAGGGTCGCAGAGACCCAGTACTTC
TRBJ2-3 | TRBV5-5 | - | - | CASSLAPPSGWGDTQYF | TGTGCCAGCAGCTTGGCCCCTCCCAGCGGGTGGGGGGATACGCAGTATTTT
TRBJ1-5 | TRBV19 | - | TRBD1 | CASNRGLNSNQPQHF | TGTGCCAGTAACAGGGGCCTGAATAGCAATCAGCCCCAGCATTTT
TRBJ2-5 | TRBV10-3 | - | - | CAISESGSRAGTQYF | TGTGCCATCAGTGAGTCGGGTAGCAGAGCGGGGACCCAGTACTTC
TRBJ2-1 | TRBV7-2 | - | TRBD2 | CASRLAGAVNEQFF | TGTGCCAGCAGACTAGCGGGGGCGGTCAATGAGCAGTTCTTC
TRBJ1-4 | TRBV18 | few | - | CASSPFGGVRVEKLFF | TGTGCCAGCTCACCATTCGGAGGCGTTAGGGTTGAAAAACTGTTTTTT
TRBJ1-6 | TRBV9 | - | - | CASSVGPSQIPLHF | TGTGCCAGCAGCGTAGGCCCCTCCCAGATTCCCCTCCACTTT
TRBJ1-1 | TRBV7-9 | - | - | CASSLGDNPEAFF | TGTGCCAGCAGCTTAGGCGATAATCCTGAAGCTTTCTTT
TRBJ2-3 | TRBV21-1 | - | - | CASSKVGQGTDTQYF | -